This entry lists 16 T cell receptor beta chains sequenced from one sample in a study of blood T cells in healthy people across ages. Alongside a J-beta primer mix, a sample-barcoded 5' primer served in a second PCR lasting about 7 to 12 cycles. In TCRdb, the 5' RACE reads were re-called with MiXCR into one record per CDR3 protein. The profile shows some 640,000 distinct CDR3 sequences, roughly 50% of them singletons. Sequencing input: blood. These receptors all come from a woman aged 55-75 years in good health.

This clonotype was detected only a few times. The rearrangement joins TRBV6-2 or TRBV6-3 to TRBJ2-1, with unresolved D. This CDR3 is 13 amino acids long. V shed 6 bases and J shed 8 bases, with 14 bases lying between them. CDR1 and CDR2 (germline): MNHEY, SVGEGT. CDR3 protein: CASRTVGGDEQFF. The CDR3 DNA reads as TGTGCCAGCAGAACGGTTGGTGGGGATGAGCAGTTCTTC.

The chain uses TRBV3-1 and TRBJ2-1; 11 positions match TRBD2. The ends lost 0 bases at V and 5 bases at J; junction bases unmatched: 6. CDR1 is LGHDT, CDR2 YNNKEL, per germline (reference sequence). The CDR3 has 17 residues. CDR3 in amino acids: CASSQELLAGVNNEQFF. The CDR3 nucleotides are TGTGCCAGCAGCCAAGAGTTACTAGCGGGAGTTAACAATGAGCAGTTCTTC.

This clonotype was found once. This sequence joins TRBV5-1 and TRBJ2-5, with D perhaps being TRBD1 or TRBD2 (5 bases each). The J call is doubtful: the DNA matches TRBJ2-7 better. The germline gives CDR1 SGHRS, CDR2 YFSETQ. The length of the CDR3 is 13 residues. Here the CDR3 reads CASREGTRYEQYF. CDR3 nucleotides: TGCGCCAGCAGAGAAGGGACCCGCTACGAGCAGTACTTC.

J is TRBJ2-5 and V is TRBV6-5; 7 nucleotides agree with TRBD1. TRBJ2-7 explains the end of the DNA better; the J call may be wrong. The CDR3 is 14 amino acids. CDR1 and CDR2 (germline): MNHEY, SVGAGI. The CDR3 loop reads CASSYYRGEYEQYF. For the CDR3, the DNA is TGTGCCAGCAGTTACTACAGGGGAGAATACGAGCAGTACTTC.

V gene TRBV11-2 combines with J gene TRBJ1-2; D call uncertain. CDR1 SGHAT and CDR2 FQNNGV come from the germline V gene. The CDR3 loop spans 15 amino acids. Trimming stripped 6 bases from V and 2 bases from J, with 16 bases between. The CDR3 DNA is TGTGCCAGCAGAAGGGTTGCGGAATCAAACTATGGCTACACCTTC. Protein product: CASRRVAESNYGYTF.

The chain links TRBV7-2 to TRBJ1-1; D possibly corresponds to TRBD1 (6 bases). V dropped 9 bases and J dropped 0 bases, with 11 bases sitting between them. The CDR3 runs to 13 residues. Germline V gene sequence: CDR1 SGHTA, CDR2 FQGNSA. CDR3 residues: CASKGQLNTEAFF. In DNA form, the CDR3 reads TGTGCCAGTAAAGGACAGCTGAACACTGAAGCTTTCTTT.

This clonotype has a handful of counts. The chain has TRBV29-1 and TRBJ2-3, with a possible D match to TRBD2 (5 bases). The ends were cut back, 6 bases at V and 1 base at J, with 20 bases in the middle. The CDR3 loop spans 16 amino acids. The germline V gene encodes CDR1 SQVTM and CDR2 ANQGSEA. This chain's CDR3 is CSVFSSWRAGTDTQYF. CDR3 in DNA: TGCAGCGTATTCTCTAGCTGGAGAGCGGGCACAGATACGCAGTATTTT.

This clonotype was seen more than once but under ten times. This chain joins TRBV4-2 and TRBJ2-3; D unclear. Trimming stripped 0 bases from V and 3 bases from J, with 16 bases between. The CDR3 sequence is 17 residues long. The germline V gene encodes CDR1 LGHNA and CDR2 YNFKEQ. The CDR3 reads CASSQDLTTSRTDTQYF. CDR3 bases: TGTGCCAGCAGCCAAGATTTGACCACATCAAGGACAGATACGCAGTATTTT.

V gene TRBV20-1 combines with J gene TRBJ2-3; D is unclear. This CDR3 is built from 17 residues. Trimming removed 0 bases from V and 1 base from J, with 17 bases in between. Germline V CDR1 and CDR2: DFQATT, SNEGSKA (reference sequence). The CDR3 region has the DNA TGCAGTGCTAGAGATTCCTTTTTTTGGCAGCGCACAGATACGCAGTATTTT. Translation: CSARDSFFWQRTDTQYF.

This clonotype has more than one count but fewer than ten. V and J are TRBV5-1 and TRBJ2-7; D ambiguous. Trimming took off 3 bases at V and 3 bases at J, with 16 bases between the two ends. CDR3 length: 15 residues. Germline V gives CDR1 SGHRS, CDR2 YFSETQ. The CDR3 coding sequence is TGCGCCAGCAGCTACCGCGGTGGGCCGGTCTACGAGCAGTACTTC. The encoded protein is CASSYRGGPVYEQYF.

This chain uses TRBV20-1 with TRBJ2-1, with D possibly matching TRBD2 (6 bases). The length of the CDR3 is 18 residues. V was cut by 0 bases and J by 0 bases, with 18 bases left in between. Per germline, CDR1 DFQATT and CDR2 SNEGSKA (reference sequence). CDR3 sequence reads: CSARDFGDSGRSYNEQFF. As DNA, the CDR3 is TGCAGTGCTAGAGATTTTGGGGATAGCGGACGCTCCTACAATGAGCAGTTCTTC.

The chain's CDR3 is CSALAKNIQYF. CDR3 in DNA: TGCAGTGCCCTAGCCAAAAACATTCAGTACTTC. The rearrangement uses TRBV20-1 and TRBJ2-4; D not resolved. CDR3 size: 11 residues. The germline CDR1 and CDR2 sequences are DFQATT and SNEGSKA (reference sequence). V lost 6 bases and J 0 bases, leaving 3 bases between the germline ends.

The sample holds a few counts of this clonotype. Since a much larger clone is just one base distant, this may be a read error. This chain connects TRBV7-9 to TRBJ1-1; D unresolved. The V gene lost 5 bases and the J gene lost 1 base, with 8 bases spanning the gap. Germline lookup yields CDR1 SEHNR and CDR2 FQNEAQ (reference sequence). This CDR3 contains 13 residues. The CDR3 spells CASSVIQNTEAFF. The DNA of the CDR3 is TGTGCCAGCAGCGTGATCCAGAACACTGAAGCTTTCTTT. Looking up the rest from reference TRBV7-9 and TRBJ1-1 gives the full variable domain: DTGVSQNPRHKITKRGQNVTFRCDPISEHNRLYWYRQTLGQGPEFLTYFQNEAQLEKSRLLSDRFSAERPKGSFSTLEIQRTEQGDSAMYLCASSVIQNTEAFFGQGTRLTVV.

The V gene is TRBV11-1, the J gene TRBJ2-7; D perhaps matches TRBD1 (6 bases). This CDR3 is 14 amino acids long. Trimming removed 3 bases at V and 3 bases at J, with 12 bases between. CDR1 and CDR2 from the germline V gene are SGHAT and FQDESV (reference sequence). CDR3 in DNA: TGTGCCAGCAGCTTCTGGGACACCGACTACGAGCAGTACTTC. Translation gives CASSFWDTDYEQYF. The full variable domain, completed using reference TRBV11-1 and TRBJ2-7, is EAEVAQSPRYKITEKSQAVAFWCDPISGHATLYWYRQILGQGPELLVQFQDESVVDDSQLPKDRFSAERLKGVDSTLKIQPAELGDSAMYLCASSFWDTDYEQYFGPGTRLTVT.

This clonotype was found a few times. The chain recombines TRBV5-4 with TRBJ2-5; TRBD1 matches at 11 bases. Trimming at V came to 1 base and at J to 5 bases, leaving 10 bases not matched to a gene. This CDR3 spans 17 amino acids. From germline, CDR1 is SGHNT and CDR2 YYREEE (reference sequence). In DNA, the CDR3 is TGTGCCAGCAGCTTGTGGCTGGGGACAGGGGGACGGGAGACCCAGTACTTC. Its translation: CASSLWLGTGGRETQYF.

The chain is built from TRBV29-1 and TRBJ2-7, with TRBD2 matching over 10 bases. The CDR3 is made up of 13 amino acids. CDR1 and CDR2 from the germline V gene are SQVTM and ANQGSEA. The J segment lost 7 bases and the V segment lost 6 bases, leaving 9 bases of the junction unmatched. The CDR3 DNA follows: TGCAGCGTGGCTAGCGGGAGTACAAATGAGCAGTACTTC. This gives the protein CSVASGSTNEQYF.